This T cell receptor (beta chain) emerged from a study of T cells in Graves' hyperthyroidism and ophthalmopathy. Amplification of TCR beta CDR3 regions was performed using RNA transcripts as template. HTBI primers were used for first-round RT-PCR of the TCR CDR3. Using its own MiXCR run on the multiplex PCR reads, TCRdb lists one record per CDR3 protein. The table includes approximately 600,000 distinct CDR3 sequences, 14% detected once. This clonotype was seen ten or more times. Criteria for exclusion of patients were uncontrolled infection, other autoimmune disease, pregnancy or lactation. Thyroid ultrasound, orbital computed tomography, clinical symptoms, and serum thyroxine and TRAb underpinned diagnoses. Sequencing was done on a sample of blood. This receptor was taken from a woman aged 25 to 45 with Graves' hyperthyroidism that later progressed to Graves' ophthalmopathy.

CDR3: CAWSTGQGKDGYTF. As DNA, the CDR3 is TGTGCCTGGAGTACGGGACAGGGTAAGGATGGCTACACCTTC. The V and J genes are TRBV30 and TRBJ1-2, with TRBD1 matching 9 bases. V lost 2 bases and J lost 6; bases outside the gene matches: 7. This CDR3 contains 14 residues. Per the germline V gene, CDR1 is GTSNPN and CDR2 is SVGIG (reference sequence).